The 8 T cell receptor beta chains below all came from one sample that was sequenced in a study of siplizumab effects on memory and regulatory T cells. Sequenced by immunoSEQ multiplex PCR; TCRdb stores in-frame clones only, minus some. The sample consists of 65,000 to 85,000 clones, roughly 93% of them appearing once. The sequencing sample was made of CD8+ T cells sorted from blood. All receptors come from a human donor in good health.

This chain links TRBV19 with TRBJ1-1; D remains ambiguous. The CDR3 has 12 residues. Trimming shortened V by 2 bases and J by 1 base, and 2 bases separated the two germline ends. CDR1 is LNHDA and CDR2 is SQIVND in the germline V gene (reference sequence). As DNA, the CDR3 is TGTGCCAGTAGTATATCGAACACTGAAGCTTTCTTT. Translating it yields CASSISNTEAFF.

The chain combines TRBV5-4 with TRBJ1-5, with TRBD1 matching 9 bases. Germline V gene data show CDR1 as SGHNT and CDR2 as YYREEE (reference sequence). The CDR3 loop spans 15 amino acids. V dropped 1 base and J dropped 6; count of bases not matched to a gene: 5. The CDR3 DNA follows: TGTGCCAGCAGCTTGCTTACAGGGGGCCCTCAGCCCCAGCATTTT. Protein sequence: CASSLLTGGPQPQHF. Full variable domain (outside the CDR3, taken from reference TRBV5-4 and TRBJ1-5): ETGVTQSPTHLIKTRGQQVTLRCSSQSGHNTVSWYQQALGQGPQFIFQYYREEENGRGNFPPRFSGLQFPNYSSELNVNALELDDSALYLCASSLLTGGPQPQHFGDGTRLSIL.

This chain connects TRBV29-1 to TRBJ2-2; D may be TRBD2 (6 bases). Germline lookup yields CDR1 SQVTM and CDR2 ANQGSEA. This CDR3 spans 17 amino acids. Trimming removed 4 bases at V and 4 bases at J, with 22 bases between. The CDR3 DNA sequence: TGCAGCGTTGTTATTGAGACTCTGGGAGGTAGCACCGGGGAGCTGTTTTTT. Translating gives CSVVIETLGGSTGELFF.

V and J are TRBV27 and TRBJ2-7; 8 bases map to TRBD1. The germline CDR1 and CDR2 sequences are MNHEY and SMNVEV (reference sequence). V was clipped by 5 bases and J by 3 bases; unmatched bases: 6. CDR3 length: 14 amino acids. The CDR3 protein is CASSVGGTGYEQYF. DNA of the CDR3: TGTGCCAGCAGTGTAGGGGGGACAGGCTACGAGCAGTACTTC.

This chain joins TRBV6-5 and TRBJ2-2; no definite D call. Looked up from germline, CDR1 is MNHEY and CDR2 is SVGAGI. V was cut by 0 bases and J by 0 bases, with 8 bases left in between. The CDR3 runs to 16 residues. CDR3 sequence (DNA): TGTGCCAGCAGTTACTCGTCCCGGACGAACACCGGGGAGCTGTTTTTT. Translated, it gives CASSYSSRTNTGELFF.

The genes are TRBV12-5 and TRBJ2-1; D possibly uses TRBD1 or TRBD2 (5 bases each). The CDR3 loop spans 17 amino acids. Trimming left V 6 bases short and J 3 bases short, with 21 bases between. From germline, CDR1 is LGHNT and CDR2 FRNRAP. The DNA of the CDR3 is TGTGCTAGTGGCGGAGAGGGGACCTACTACTACTACAATGAGCAGTTCTTC. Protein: CASGGEGTYYYYNEQFF.

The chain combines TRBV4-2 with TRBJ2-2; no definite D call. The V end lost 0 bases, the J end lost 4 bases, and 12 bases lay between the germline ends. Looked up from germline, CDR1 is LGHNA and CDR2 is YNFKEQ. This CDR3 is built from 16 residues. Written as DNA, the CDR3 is TGTGCCAGCAGCCAAGAACCGTCCGGTACCACCGGGGAGCTGTTTTTT. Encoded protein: CASSQEPSGTTGELFF.

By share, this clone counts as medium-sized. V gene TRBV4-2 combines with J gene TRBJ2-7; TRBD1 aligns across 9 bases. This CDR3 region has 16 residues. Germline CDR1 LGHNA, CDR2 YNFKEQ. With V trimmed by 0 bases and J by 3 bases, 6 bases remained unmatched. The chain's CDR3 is CASSQDATGGYYEQYF. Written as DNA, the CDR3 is TGTGCCAGCAGCCAAGACGCGACAGGGGGATACTACGAGCAGTACTTC.